This T cell receptor (beta chain) comes out of a study of vaccination and CD4 T cells after COVID-19. As for the study in general: Sampling that followed vaccination took place a median about 70 days after dose two, within a range of 14 to 241. Cells were stimulated with overlapping spike peptides from SARS-CoV-2, HCoV-NL63, HCoV-OC43 and HCoV-229E. For control cultures, the treatment was a CEFX pool, an HIV-1 Nef pool, or no peptide.

Documented treatment: roughly nine-day PBMC culture with coronavirus spike peptide pools or control peptides (ViraFEST assay). Gathering of the CD4+ T cells, from the unexposed donor, took place before the COVID-19 pandemic (2011-2018). The authors swapped half the medium for fresh IL-2 medium on days 3 and 7. V shed 4 bases and J shed 3 bases, with 15 bases lying between them. This CDR3 has 15 amino acids. CDR1 SGHNT and CDR2 YYREEE come from the germline V gene (reference sequence). The Oncomine TCR Beta short-read assay was applied to DNA of cultured CD4+ T cells. The authors extracted genomic DNA from cultured CD4+ T cells. TCRdb called the PCR reads again in MiXCR, with one record for every CDR3 protein. The sample includes 10,000 or so distinct CDR3 sequences, about 34% of them seen just once. The sample holds a few counts of this clonotype. Antigen unknown.

The chain combines TRBV5-4 with TRBJ2-3; D is possibly TRBD2 (6 bases). The sequencing sample was made of CD4+ T cells from blood, cultured in vitro. The origin of this receptor is a human donor in good health. CDR3 coding DNA: TGTGCCAGCAGCGGAGGGCCTCGTGGGACAGATACGCAGTATTTT. Amino acids: CASSGGPRGTDTQYF. The full variable domain, rest sourced from reference TRBV5-4 and TRBJ2-3, is ETGVTQSPTHLIKTRGQQVTLRCSSQSGHNTVSWYQQALGQGPQFIFQYYREEENGRGNFPPRFSGLQFPNYSSELNVNALELDDSALYLCASSGGPRGTDTQYFGPGTRLTVL.